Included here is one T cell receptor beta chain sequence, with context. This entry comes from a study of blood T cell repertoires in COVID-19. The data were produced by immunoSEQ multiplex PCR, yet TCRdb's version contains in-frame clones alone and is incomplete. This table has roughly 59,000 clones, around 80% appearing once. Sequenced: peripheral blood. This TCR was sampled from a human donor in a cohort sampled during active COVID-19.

The CDR3 DNA follows: TGTGCCAGCAGCCCCCCGGGACTAGCGGGAGTGGCGGAGGAGACCCAGTACTTC. Its translation is CASSPPGLAGVAEETQYF. This chain uses TRBV5-5 with TRBJ2-5; 14 bases align to TRBD2. In germline, CDR1 is SGHKS, CDR2 YYEKEE (reference sequence). The V and J ends lost 4 bases and 5 bases, in that order; junction bases with no gene match: 13. There are 18 residues in the CDR3.